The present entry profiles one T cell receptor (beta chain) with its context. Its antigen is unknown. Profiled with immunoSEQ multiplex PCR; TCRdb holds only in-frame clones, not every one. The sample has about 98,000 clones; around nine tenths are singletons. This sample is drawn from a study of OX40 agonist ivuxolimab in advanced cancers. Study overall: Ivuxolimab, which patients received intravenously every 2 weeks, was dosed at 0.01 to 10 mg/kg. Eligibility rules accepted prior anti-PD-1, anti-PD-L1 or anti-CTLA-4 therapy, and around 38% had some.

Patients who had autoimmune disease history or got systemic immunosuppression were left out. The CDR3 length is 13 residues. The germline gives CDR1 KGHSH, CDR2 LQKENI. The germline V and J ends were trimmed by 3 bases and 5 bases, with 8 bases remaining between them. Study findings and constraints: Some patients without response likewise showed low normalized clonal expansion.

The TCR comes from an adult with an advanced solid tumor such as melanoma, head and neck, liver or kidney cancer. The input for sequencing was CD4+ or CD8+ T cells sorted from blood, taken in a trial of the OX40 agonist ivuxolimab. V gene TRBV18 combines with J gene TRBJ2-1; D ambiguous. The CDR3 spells CASSPGFDNEQFF. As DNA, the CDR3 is TGTGCCAGCTCACCTGGGTTCGACAATGAGCAGTTCTTC. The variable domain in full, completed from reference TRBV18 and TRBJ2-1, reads NAGVMQNPRHLVRRRGQEARLRCSPMKGHSHVYWYRQLPEEGLKFMVYLQKENIIDESGMPKERFSAEFPKEGPSILRIQQVVRGDSAAYFCASSPGFDNEQFFGPGTRLTVL.